This TCR beta chain derives from a study of patients and donors after allogeneic stem cell transplantation. TCRdb re-derived calls from the RT-PCR reads in MiXCR, one entry per CDR3 protein. The data show about a million distinct CDR3 sequences, with approximately 19% seen just once and under 6.5% held by the top ten. J was trimmed by 2 bases and V by 1 base; bases with no gene match: 7. This CDR3 spans 18 amino acids. Germline-derived CDR1 and CDR2 are MDHEN and SYDVKM. This clonotype was detected only a few times. Sequenced sample: blood, either unsorted or a sorted T cell fraction (not recorded which). The sequence came from a human donor who was either an allogeneic HSCT recipient or a stem cell or donor lymphocyte infusion donor (not recorded which). It is not recorded whose cells these are; they may come from a transplant donor. This chain uses TRBV28 with TRBJ2-5; TRBD2 matches at 13 bases. The CDR3 sequence is CASSLLLAGGPEQETQYF. The CDR3 bases are TGTGCCAGCAGTTTATTACTAGCGGGAGGGCCGGAACAAGAGACCCAGTACTTC.